This record looks at one T cell receptor beta chain sequence and its context. The entry originates in a study of CD8+ T cells in alopecia areata. RNA was extracted and reverse transcribed into cDNA as the sequencing template. Produced via immunoSEQ multiplex PCR; TCRdb's table is partial and in-frame only. The table lists about 97,000 clones, 35% to 45% of them singletons. Looked up from germline, CDR1 is SGHDT and CDR2 is YYEEEE. V lost 4 bases to trimming and J lost 0 bases, with 13 bases between them. The CDR3 is 15 residues long. The receptor comes from a human donor with alopecia areata. The gene calls are TRBV5-6 and TRBJ1-1; D not certain. Sequencing was done on a sample of CD4+ T cells sorted from blood. CDR3 in amino acids: CASSGVAVVNTEAFF. The CDR3 DNA is TGTGCCAGCAGCGGGGTAGCAGTAGTGAACACTGAAGCTTTCTTT.